The present T cell receptor (beta chain) was sequenced within a study of T cells after yellow fever vaccination. Concerning this clonotype itself: Its matching antigen is unknown.

Study conclusions and caveats: Peak timing came faster in the weaker secondary response, day 5 versus 15. Among primary-vaccination clones, most reappeared after the booster, at just under 98% for CD4 and 85% to 90% for CD8. Within FACS-sorted repertoires, abundant clonotypes contaminating from the bulk population could be present.

TCRdb itself ran the 5' RACE reads through MiXCR, one entry per CDR3 protein. The data show some 400,000 distinct CDR3 sequences, over 15% seen once. From germline, CDR1 is DFQATT and CDR2 SNEGSKA (reference sequence). V shed 5 bases, J shed 1 base, and the junction held 4 bases outside the gene matches. The CDR3 is 14 residues long. This sequence joins TRBV20-1 and TRBJ2-2; TRBD1 matches at 7 bases. Sequences were derived from PBMCs, sampled before the yellow fever booster vaccination. The clonotype comes from a man in his late teens or twenties who received the YFV17D yellow fever vaccine. CDR3 residues: CSAPRQGNTGELFF. CDR3 DNA sequence: TGCAGTGCTCCCCGACAGGGGAACACCGGGGAGCTGTTTTTT.